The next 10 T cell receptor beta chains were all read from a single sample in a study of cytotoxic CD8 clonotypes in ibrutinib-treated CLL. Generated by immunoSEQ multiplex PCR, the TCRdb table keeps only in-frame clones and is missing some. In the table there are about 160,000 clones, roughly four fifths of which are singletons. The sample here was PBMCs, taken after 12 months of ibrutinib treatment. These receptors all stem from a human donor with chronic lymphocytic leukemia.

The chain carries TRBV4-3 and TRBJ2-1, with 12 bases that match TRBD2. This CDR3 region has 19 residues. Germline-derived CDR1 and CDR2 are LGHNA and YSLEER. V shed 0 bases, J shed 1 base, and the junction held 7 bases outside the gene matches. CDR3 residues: CASSQDHGTSGLSYNEQFF. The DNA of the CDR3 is TGCGCCAGCAGCCAAGATCACGGGACTAGCGGGCTTTCCTACAATGAGCAGTTCTTC.

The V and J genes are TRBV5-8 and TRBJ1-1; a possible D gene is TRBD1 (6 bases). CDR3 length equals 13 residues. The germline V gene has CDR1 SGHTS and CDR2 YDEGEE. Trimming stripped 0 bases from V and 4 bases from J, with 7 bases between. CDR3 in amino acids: CASSLDRATEAFF. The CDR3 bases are TGTGCCAGCAGCTTGGACAGGGCCACTGAAGCTTTCTTT.

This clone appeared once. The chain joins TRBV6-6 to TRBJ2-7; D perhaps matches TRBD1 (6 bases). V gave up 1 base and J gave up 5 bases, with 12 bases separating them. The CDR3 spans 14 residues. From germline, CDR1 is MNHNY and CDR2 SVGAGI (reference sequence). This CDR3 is CASSYLPGVNEQYF. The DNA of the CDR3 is TGTGCCAGCAGTTACTTGCCAGGGGTCAACGAGCAGTACTTC.

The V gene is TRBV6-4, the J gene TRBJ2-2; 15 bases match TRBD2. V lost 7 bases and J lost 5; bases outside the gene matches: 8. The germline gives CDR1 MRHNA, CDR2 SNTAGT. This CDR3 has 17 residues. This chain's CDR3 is CASTAGTSGRTTGELFF. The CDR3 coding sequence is TGTGCCAGCACCGCCGGGACTAGCGGGAGGACTACCGGGGAGCTGTTTTTT.

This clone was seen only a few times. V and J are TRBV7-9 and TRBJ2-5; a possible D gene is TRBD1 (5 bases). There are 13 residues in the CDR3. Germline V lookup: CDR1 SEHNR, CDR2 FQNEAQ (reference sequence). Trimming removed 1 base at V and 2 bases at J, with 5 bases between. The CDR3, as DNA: TGTGCCAGCAGCTTAGACAGGCAAGAGACCCAGTACTTC. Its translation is CASSLDRQETQYF.

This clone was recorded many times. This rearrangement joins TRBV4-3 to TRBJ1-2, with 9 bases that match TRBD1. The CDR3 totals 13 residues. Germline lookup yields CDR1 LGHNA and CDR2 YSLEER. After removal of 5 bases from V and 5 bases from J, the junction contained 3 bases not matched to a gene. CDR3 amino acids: CASSETGGYGYTF. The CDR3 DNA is TGCGCCAGCAGCGAGACAGGGGGTTATGGCTACACCTTC.

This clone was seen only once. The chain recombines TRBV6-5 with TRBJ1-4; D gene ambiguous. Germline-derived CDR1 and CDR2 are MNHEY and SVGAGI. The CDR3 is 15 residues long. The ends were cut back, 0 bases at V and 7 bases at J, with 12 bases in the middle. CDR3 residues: CASSYSLRKSEKLFF. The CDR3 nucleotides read TGTGCCAGCAGTTACTCTCTTAGGAAGAGTGAAAAACTGTTTTTT.

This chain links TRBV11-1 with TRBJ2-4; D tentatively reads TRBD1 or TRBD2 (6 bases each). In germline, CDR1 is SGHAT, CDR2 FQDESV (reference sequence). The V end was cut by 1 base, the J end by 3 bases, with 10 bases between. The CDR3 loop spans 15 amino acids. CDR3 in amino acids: CASSLEGGFKNIQYF. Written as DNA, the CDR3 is TGTGCCAGCAGCTTAGAGGGGGGCTTCAAAAACATTCAGTACTTC.

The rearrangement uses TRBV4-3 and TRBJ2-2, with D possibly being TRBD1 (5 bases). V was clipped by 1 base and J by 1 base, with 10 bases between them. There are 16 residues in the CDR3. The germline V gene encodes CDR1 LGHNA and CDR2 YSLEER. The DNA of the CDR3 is TGCGCCAGCAGCCAAGGATCAGGGCGGAACACCGGGGAGCTGTTTTTT. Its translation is CASSQGSGRNTGELFF.

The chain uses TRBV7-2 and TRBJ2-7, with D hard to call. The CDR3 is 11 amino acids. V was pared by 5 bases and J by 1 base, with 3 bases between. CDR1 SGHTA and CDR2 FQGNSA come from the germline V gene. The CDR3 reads CASSRSYEQYF. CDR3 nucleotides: TGTGCCAGCAGCCGGTCCTACGAGCAGTACTTC.